This is a list of T cell receptor beta chains from one sample in a study of cytomegalovirus exposure and HLA in healthy donors. Some clones are missing from TCRdb's copy, which holds only in-frame ones; the method was immunoSEQ multiplex PCR. The top ten clones hold about 1.7% of a sample with about 120,000 clones, 90% to 96% of them seen once. Sequenced: PBMCs. Receptors originate from a man aged 18-30 years in good health and CMV-seronegative. The CDR3 runs from the conserved cysteine through the conserved F or W. The D gene is left open where the match is weak. Expanded clones get a size class; other rows say once, few or many, or leave the size out.

d_gene	abundance	v_gene	j_gene	CDR3nt	CDR3aa
TRBD2	.	TRBV5-4	TRBJ2-3	TGTGCCAGCAGCTTAAAAGGCGGGAGTCGGACAGATACGCAGTATTTT	CASSLKGGSRTDTQYF
.	.	TRBV30	TRBJ2-7	TGTGCCTGGAGTGTAGGGGGCTCCTACGAGCAGTACTTC	CAWSVGGSYEQYF
.	.	TRBV9	TRBJ1-1	TGTGCCAGCAGCGTAGCTGAGGGCGCGAACACTGAAGCTTTCTTT	CASSVAEGANTEAFF
.	.	TRBV11-1	TRBJ1-1	TGTGCCAGCAGCTCCACAGTGAACACTGAAGCTTTCTTT	CASSSTVNTEAFF
TRBD2	.	TRBV7-2	TRBJ2-7	TGTGCCAGCAGCTTAGCTAGCGGGCACTACGAGCAGTACTTC	CASSLASGHYEQYF
TRBD2	.	TRBV14	TRBJ2-5	TGTGCCAGCAGCCCCCTTAGCGGGAGCTTAGCCGTGACCCAGTACTTC	CASSPLSGSLAVTQYF
.	few	TRBV30	TRBJ2-7	TGTGCCTGGAGGCTAAACCTTCTAGGGGGCGAGCAGTACTTC	CAWRLNLLGGEQYF
.	.	TRBV5-1	TRBJ2-7	TGCGCCAGCAGCTTGGTCGGGAACTACGAGCAGTACTTC	CASSLVGNYEQYF
.	.	TRBV4-1	TRBJ1-3	TGCGCCAGCAGCCCCTCACTTGGAGGGGTTATCTTCGGAAACACCATATATTTT	CASSPSLGGVIFGNTIYF
.	once	TRBV7-9	TRBJ2-2	TGTGCCAGCACCTTATTCATCGGGAAGAACACCGGGGAGCTGTTTTTT	CASTLFIGKNTGELFF
.	.	TRBV9	TRBJ1-2	TGTGCCAGCAGCGTAAAGGGGCCCCTTACTGGCTACACCTTC	CASSVKGPLTGYTF
.	once	TRBV19	TRBJ1-5	TGTGCCAGTAGTATTGGGCGTCAGCCCCAGCATTTT	CASSIGRQPQHF
.	.	TRBV5-5	TRBJ1-2	TGTGCCAGCAGCTTGAGTCCAGGGTTCGATGGCTACACCTTC	CASSLSPGFDGYTF
.	.	TRBV6-1	TRBJ1-5	TGTGCCAGCAGTTCCCGGGGGAGACATCAGCCCCAGCATTTT	CASSSRGRHQPQHF
.	.	TRBV4-3	TRBJ1-2	TGCGCCAGCAGCCAAGAGGGCGGGGGCCGTGGCTACACCTTC	CASSQEGGGRGYTF
.	.	TRBV28	TRBJ1-2	TGTGCCAGCAGTTCACTTCGCTCCGGGGAGTGGGACTACACCTTC	CASSSLRSGEWDYTF
.	.	TRBV30	TRBJ1-2	TGTGCCTGGAGTGTAGAGACATTGAACCGGTATGGCTACACCTTC	CAWSVETLNRYGYTF
.	.	TRBV7-3	TRBJ1-1	TGTGCCAGCAGCCCCCAAGGAGAGATGAATAACACTGAAGCTTTCTTT	CASSPQGEMNNTEAFF
TRBD2	.	TRBV15	TRBJ2-1	TGTGCCACCAGCGGCACCTTACTAGCGGGAGTCCGGGATGAGCAGTTCTTC	CATSGTLLAGVRDEQFF
.	.	TRBV11-2	TRBJ1-1	TGTGCCAGCAGCTTAGAGGGCTCAAGCGGAGCTTTCTTT	CASSLEGSSGAFF
.	.	TRBV7-2	TRBJ2-1	TGTGCCAGCAGCTTAGAGTACTTGGCGGGACCCCTAATGTACAATGAGCAGTTCTTC	CASSLEYLAGPLMYNEQFF
TRBD2	.	TRBV9	TRBJ2-3	TGTGCCAGCAGCGTATCTAGCGGCCACGGCACAGATACGCAGTATTTT	CASSVSSGHGTDTQYF
TRBD1	.	TRBV5-1	TRBJ2-1	TGCGCCAGCAGCCAAACAGGGGGCAATTCCTACAATGAGCAGTTCTTC	CASSQTGGNSYNEQFF
TRBD2	.	TRBV18	TRBJ2-5	TGTGCCAGCTCACCCGGACTAGCGGAAGAGACCCAGTACTTC	CASSPGLAEETQYF
TRBD1	.	TRBV15	TRBJ2-4	TGTGCCACCAGCAGAGATATAGGGACAGGGCCCCCCAAAAACATTCAGTACTTC	CATSRDIGTGPPKNIQYF
TRBD2	.	TRBV5-4	TRBJ2-3	TGTGCCAGCAGCTCTGGGACGATGACTAGCGGGAGGACCGCGCAGTATTTT	CASSSGTMTSGRTAQYF
TRBD1	.	TRBV6-1	TRBJ1-2	TGTGCCAGCAGTGAAGATACAGGGACAGGGTTCATCTATGGCTACACCTTC	CASSEDTGTGFIYGYTF
.	once	TRBV7-9	TRBJ2-7	TGTGCCAGCAGCCCCTTAGCTCCGGCCAGGGTGACCGAGCAGTACTTC	CASSPLAPARVTEQYF
.	.	TRBV28	TRBJ1-5	TGTGCCAGCAGTTTGCGAACTGGGCCCCAGCATTTT	CASSLRTGPQHF